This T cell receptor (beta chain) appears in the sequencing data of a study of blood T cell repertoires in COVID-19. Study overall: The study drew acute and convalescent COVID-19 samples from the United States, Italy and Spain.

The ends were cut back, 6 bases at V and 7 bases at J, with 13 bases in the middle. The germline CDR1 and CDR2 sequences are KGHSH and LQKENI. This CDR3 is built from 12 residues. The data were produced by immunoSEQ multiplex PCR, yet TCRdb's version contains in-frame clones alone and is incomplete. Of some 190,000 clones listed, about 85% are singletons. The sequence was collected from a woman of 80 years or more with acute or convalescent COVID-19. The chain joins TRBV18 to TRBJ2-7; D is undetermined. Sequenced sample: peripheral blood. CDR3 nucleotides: TGTGCCAGCTCTCAAAGCACGATGGAGCAGTACTTC. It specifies CASSQSTMEQYF.